This T cell receptor beta chain was retrieved from a study of CD8 T cells in ankylosing spondylitis. The CDR3 totals 12 residues. The V end lost 6 bases, the J end lost 4 bases, and 8 bases lay between the germline ends. Study-wide points: Disease-linked clones were reportedly significantly enriched in matched ankylosing spondylitis synovial fluid. It appeared that ankylosing spondylitis blood was characterized by a TCR beta motif of several highly homologous variants. Both synovial fluid and blood in reactive arthritis had previously been reported to carry some motif variants.

Each CDR3 protein is one row after TCRdb ran MiXCR on the 5' RACE reads. This table holds about 340,000 distinct CDR3 sequences, 6.5% to 10% found once. At least ten counts were recorded for this clonotype. The antigen remains undetermined. The receptor was derived from a male donor with ankylosing spondylitis. The chain carries TRBV12-3 or TRBV12-4 and TRBJ2-3, with D unresolved. The sequenced sample consisted of blood, either unsorted or a sorted T cell fraction (not recorded which). The CDR3: CASSSTPDTQYF. CDR3 in DNA: TGTGCCAGCAGCTCCACGCCAGATACGCAGTATTTT.